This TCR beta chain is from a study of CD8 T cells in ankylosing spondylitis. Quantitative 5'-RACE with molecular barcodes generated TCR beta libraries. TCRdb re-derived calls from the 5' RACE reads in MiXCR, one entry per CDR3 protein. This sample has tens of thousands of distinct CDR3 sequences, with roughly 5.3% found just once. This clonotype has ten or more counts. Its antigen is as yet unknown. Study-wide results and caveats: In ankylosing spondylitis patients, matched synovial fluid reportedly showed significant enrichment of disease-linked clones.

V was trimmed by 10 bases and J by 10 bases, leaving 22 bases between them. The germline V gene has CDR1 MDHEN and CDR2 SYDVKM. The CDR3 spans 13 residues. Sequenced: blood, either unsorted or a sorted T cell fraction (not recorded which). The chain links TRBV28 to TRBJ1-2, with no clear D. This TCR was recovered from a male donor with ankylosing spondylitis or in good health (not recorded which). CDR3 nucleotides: TGTGCCATCACACGAGACGGGAATACTGACTACACCTTC. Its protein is CAITRDGNTDYTF.